This entry lists 11 T cell receptor beta chains sequenced from one sample in a study of Ad26.COV2.S vaccination and SARS-CoV-2 variants. Treatment reported: some 20 received Ad26.COV2.S at low or high dose, single or two shots; 5 received placebo; per-sample allocation not given. After the first vaccine or placebo injection, samples were drawn on day 63. The method was immunoSEQ multiplex PCR; TCRdb's version includes in-frame clones alone and lacks a portion of them. The repertoire holds approximately 350,000 clones, with roughly 85% as singletons. The sequencing here drew on peripheral blood, taken in a trial of Ad26.COV2.S vaccine versus placebo. These receptors all stem from a person aged 18-60 years who received the Ad26.COV2.S COVID-19 vaccine or a placebo.

The chain is built from TRBV5-6 and TRBJ2-1; D remains ambiguous. Germline V gives CDR1 SGHDT, CDR2 YYEEEE. The CDR3 covers 11 residues. V was cut by 4 bases and J by 2 bases, with 1 base left in between. The CDR3 DNA follows: TGTGCCAGCAGCGCCTACAATGAGCAGTTCTTC. Protein product: CASSAYNEQFF.

The chain carries TRBV6-5 and TRBJ2-2; a possible D gene is TRBD1 (5 bases). The CDR3 spans 13 residues. Trimming took 7 bases from V and 4 from J, leaving 10 bases between them. CDR1 MNHEY and CDR2 SVGAGI come from the germline V gene. The DNA for the CDR3 is TGTGCCAGCACCCTAGGGGTCACCGGGGAGCTGTTTTTT. It codes for CASTLGVTGELFF.

As concerns this clone: One end of the junction is discordant with germline, which a read error may explain. The rearrangement links TRBV19 to TRBJ1-5; TRBD1 agrees at 7 bases. The CDR3 length is 11 residues. CDR1 LNHDA and CDR2 SQIVND come from the germline V gene (reference sequence). The CDR3 reads CASSIAGTVCF. Written as DNA, the CDR3 is TGTGCCAGTAGTATAGCTGGGACAGTCTGTTTT.

This clone has more than one count but fewer than ten. The chain joins TRBV7-9 to TRBJ1-5; no clear D. The ends were cut back, 5 bases at V and 5 bases at J, with 7 bases in the middle. Germline V gene lookup returns CDR1 SEHNR and CDR2 FQNEAQ (reference sequence). The CDR3 is 12 amino acids. CDR3 sequence reads: CASSIGHQPQHF. CDR3 in DNA: TGTGCCAGCAGCATCGGGCATCAGCCCCAGCATTTT.

V usage is TRBV7-2 and J usage is TRBJ2-7, with no clear D. In germline, CDR1 is SGHTA, CDR2 FQGNSA. The CDR3 consists of 14 residues. V was cut by 5 bases and J by 5 bases, with 16 bases left in between. Here the CDR3 reads CASSPMVGLNEQYF. CDR3 sequence (DNA): TGTGCCAGCAGCCCGATGGTGGGTCTCAACGAGCAGTACTTC.

This chain joins TRBV10-3 and TRBJ2-4; TRBD1 matches 8 bases. There are 13 residues in the CDR3. The V segment lost 9 bases and the J segment 1 base; nucleotides outside the gene matches: 2. Germline values: CDR1 ENHRY, CDR2 SYGVKD. The CDR3 region is CAIGQGAKNIQYF. DNA of the CDR3: TGTGCCATAGGACAGGGTGCCAAAAACATTCAGTACTTC.

Of note for this clone: One end of the junction does not line up with germline, which may come from a read error. V and J are TRBV13 and TRBJ2-1; 14 nucleotides align to TRBD2. This CDR3 region has 15 residues. Germline lookup yields CDR1 PRHDT and CDR2 FYEKMQ (reference sequence). CDR3 DNA: TGTGCCAGCAGCCAGACTAGCGGGAGGGACAAGGAGCAGTTCTTC. Encoded protein: CASSQTSGRDKEQFF.

This clone has a single count. The chain links TRBV4-3 to TRBJ1-1; the D gene is possibly TRBD1 (5 bases). The ends were cut back, 0 bases at V and 6 bases at J, with 8 bases in the middle. CDR1 is LGHNA, CDR2 YSLEER, per germline. The CDR3 runs 13 residues. The CDR3 bases are TGCGCCAGCAGCCAAGATGGGGGGTCTGAAGCTTTCTTT. Protein: CASSQDGGSEAFF.

V gene TRBV5-1 combines with J gene TRBJ2-3; 8 bases map to TRBD1. CDR1 is SGHRS, CDR2 YFSETQ, per germline. The CDR3 runs 15 residues. Germline trimming cut 0 bases from V and 4 bases from J; bases unmatched to any gene: 4. The CDR3 loop is CASSLVGQESDTQYF. The DNA of the CDR3 is TGCGCCAGCAGCTTGGTGGGACAGGAATCAGATACGCAGTATTTT.

V is TRBV19 and J is TRBJ1-1; D gene ambiguous. The CDR3 has 14 residues. Trimming removed 5 bases from V and 1 base from J, with 11 bases in between. Germline assignment: CDR1 LNHDA and CDR2 SQIVND (reference sequence). The CDR3 loop reads CASSRSAANTEAFF. The DNA of the CDR3 is TGTGCCAGTAGTCGGTCAGCGGCGAACACTGAAGCTTTCTTT.

This rearrangement joins TRBV7-9 to TRBJ2-1, with a possible D match to TRBD2 (6 bases). Germline CDR1 SEHNR, CDR2 FQNEAQ (reference sequence). The CDR3 has 16 amino acids. The germline V and J ends were trimmed by 6 bases and 0 bases, with 15 bases remaining between them. The CDR3 DNA reads as TGTGCCAGCAGAACCATCCGGGGGAGCTCCTACAATGAGCAGTTCTTC. Translation gives CASRTIRGSSYNEQFF.